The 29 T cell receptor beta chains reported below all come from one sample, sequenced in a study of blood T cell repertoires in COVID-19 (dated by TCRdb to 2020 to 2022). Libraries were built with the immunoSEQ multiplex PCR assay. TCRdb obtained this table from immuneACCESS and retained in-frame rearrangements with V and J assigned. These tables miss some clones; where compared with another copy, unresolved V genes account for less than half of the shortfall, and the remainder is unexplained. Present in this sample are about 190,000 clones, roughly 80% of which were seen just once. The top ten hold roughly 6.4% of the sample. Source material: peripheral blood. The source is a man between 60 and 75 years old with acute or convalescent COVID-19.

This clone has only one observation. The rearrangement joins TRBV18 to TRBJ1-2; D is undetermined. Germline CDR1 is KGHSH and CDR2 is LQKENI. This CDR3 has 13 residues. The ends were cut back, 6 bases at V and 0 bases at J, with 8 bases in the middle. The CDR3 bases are TGTGCCAGCTCGGCAGGTGCTAACTATGGCTACACCTTC. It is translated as CASSAGANYGYTF. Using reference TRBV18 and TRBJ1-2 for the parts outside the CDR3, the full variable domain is NAGVMQNPRHLVRRRGQEARLRCSPMKGHSHVYWYRQLPEEGLKFMVYLQKENIIDESGMPKERFSAEFPKEGPSILRIQQVVRGDSAAYFCASSAGANYGYTFGSGTRLTVV.

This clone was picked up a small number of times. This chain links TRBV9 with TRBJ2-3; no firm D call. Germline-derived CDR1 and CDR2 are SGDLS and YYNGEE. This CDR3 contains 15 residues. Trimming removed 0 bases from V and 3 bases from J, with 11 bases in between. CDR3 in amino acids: CASSVGAGTTDTQYF. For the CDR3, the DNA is TGTGCCAGCAGCGTAGGGGCAGGCACGACAGATACGCAGTATTTT.

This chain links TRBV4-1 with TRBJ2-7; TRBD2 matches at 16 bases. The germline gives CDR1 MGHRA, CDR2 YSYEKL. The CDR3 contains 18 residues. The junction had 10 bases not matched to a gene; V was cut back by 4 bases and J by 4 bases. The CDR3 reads CASSRGTSGRALQYEQYF. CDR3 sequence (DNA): TGCGCCAGCAGCCGTGGGACTAGCGGGAGGGCCCTCCAGTACGAGCAGTACTTC.

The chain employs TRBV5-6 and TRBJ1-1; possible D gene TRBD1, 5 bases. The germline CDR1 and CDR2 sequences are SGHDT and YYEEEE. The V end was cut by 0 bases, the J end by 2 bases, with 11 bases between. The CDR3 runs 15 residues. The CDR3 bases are TGTGCCAGCAGCTTGGTGTCGGGGGTCAACACTGAAGCTTTCTTT. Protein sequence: CASSLVSGVNTEAFF. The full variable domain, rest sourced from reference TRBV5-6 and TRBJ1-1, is DAGVTQSPTHLIKTRGQQVTLRCSPKSGHDTVSWYQQALGQGPQFIFQYYEEEERQRGNFPDRFSGHQFPNYSSELNVNALLLGDSALYLCASSLVSGVNTEAFFGQGTRLTVV.

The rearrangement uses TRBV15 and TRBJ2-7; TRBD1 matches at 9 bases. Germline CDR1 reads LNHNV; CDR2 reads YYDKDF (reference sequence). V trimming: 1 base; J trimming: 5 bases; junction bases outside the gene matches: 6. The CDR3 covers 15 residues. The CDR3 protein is CATSRVRDRVHEQYF. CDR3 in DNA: TGTGCCACCAGCAGAGTCCGGGACAGGGTGCACGAGCAGTACTTC.

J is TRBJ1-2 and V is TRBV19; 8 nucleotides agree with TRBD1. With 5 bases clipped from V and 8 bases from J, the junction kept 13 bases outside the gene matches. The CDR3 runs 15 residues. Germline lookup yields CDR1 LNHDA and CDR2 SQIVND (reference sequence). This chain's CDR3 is CASSLQGAPTLGYTF. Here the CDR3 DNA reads TGTGCCAGTAGTCTCCAGGGGGCGCCCACTCTCGGCTACACCTTC.

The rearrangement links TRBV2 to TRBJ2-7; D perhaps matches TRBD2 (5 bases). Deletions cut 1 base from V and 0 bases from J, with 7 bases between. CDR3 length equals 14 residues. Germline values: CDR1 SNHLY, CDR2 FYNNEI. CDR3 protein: CASSEGEGSYEQYF. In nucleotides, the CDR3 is TGTGCCAGCAGTGAAGGCGAGGGCTCCTACGAGCAGTACTTC.

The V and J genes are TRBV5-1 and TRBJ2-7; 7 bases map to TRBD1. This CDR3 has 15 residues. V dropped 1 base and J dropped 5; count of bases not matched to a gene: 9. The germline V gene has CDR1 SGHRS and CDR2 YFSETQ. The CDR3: CASSLIQGLSHEQYF. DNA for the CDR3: TGCGCCAGCAGCTTGATACAGGGGCTTTCCCACGAGCAGTACTTC.

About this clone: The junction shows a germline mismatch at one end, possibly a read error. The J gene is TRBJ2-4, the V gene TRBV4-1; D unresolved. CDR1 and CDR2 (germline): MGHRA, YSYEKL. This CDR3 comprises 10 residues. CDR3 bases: TGCGCCAGCAGCCAAGATGGCAGAAACTTC. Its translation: CASSQDGRNF.

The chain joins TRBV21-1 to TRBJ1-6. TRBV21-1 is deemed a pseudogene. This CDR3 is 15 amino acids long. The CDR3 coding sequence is TGTGCCAGCCGAAACCACCCGGGGAATAATTCACCCCTCCACTTT. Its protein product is CASRNHPGNNSPLHF.

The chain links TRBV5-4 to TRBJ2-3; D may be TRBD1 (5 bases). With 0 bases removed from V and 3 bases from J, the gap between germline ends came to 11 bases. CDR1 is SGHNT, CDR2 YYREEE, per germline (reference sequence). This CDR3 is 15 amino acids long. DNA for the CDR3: TGTGCCAGCAGCTTGGCCGCAGGGTTAACAGATACGCAGTATTTT. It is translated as CASSLAAGLTDTQYF. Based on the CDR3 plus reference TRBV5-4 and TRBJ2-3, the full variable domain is ETGVTQSPTHLIKTRGQQVTLRCSSQSGHNTVSWYQQALGQGPQFIFQYYREEENGRGNFPPRFSGLQFPNYSSELNVNALELDDSALYLCASSLAAGLTDTQYFGPGTRLTVL.

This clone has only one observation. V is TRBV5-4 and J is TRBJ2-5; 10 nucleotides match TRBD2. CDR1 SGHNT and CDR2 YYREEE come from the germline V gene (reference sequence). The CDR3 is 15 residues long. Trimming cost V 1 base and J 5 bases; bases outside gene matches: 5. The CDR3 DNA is TGTGCCAGCAGCTTGACTAGCGGGGTGGAGGAGACCCAGTACTTC. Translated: CASSLTSGVEETQYF.

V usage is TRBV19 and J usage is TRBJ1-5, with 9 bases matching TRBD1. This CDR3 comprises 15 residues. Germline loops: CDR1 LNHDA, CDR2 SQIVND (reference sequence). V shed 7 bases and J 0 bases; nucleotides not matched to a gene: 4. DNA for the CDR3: TGTGCCAGTATCGGGACAGGGTATAGCAATCAGCCCCAGCATTTT. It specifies CASIGTGYSNQPQHF.

The CDR3 DNA is TGCGCCAGCAATGAATCAGGGGGCGGCCAGCCCCAGCATTTT. As protein: CASNESGGGQPQHF. The genes are TRBV10-1 and TRBJ1-5; 8 nucleotides agree with TRBD1. CDR1 is WNHNN and CDR2 is SYGVQD in the germline V gene (reference sequence). The V and J ends lost 7 bases and 7 bases, in that order; junction bases with no gene match: 9. CDR3 length equals 14 residues.

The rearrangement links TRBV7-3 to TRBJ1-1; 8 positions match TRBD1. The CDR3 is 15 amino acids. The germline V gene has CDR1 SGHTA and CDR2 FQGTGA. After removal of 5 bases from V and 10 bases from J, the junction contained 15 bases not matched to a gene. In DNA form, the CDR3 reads TGTGCCAGCAGCAGCCCTAGAGACAGGGGAGGAGTAGCTTTCTTT. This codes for CASSSPRDRGGVAFF.

CDR3 sequence reads: CASLRAGTYEQYF. CDR3 nucleotide sequence: TGTGCCAGCCTCCGGGCGGGAACCTACGAGCAGTACTTC. This chain links TRBV6-5 with TRBJ2-7, with a tentative D call TRBD2 (6 bases). This CDR3 comprises 13 residues. Trimming removed 8 bases at V and 2 bases at J, with 13 bases between. CDR1 and CDR2 from the germline V gene are MNHEY and SVGAGI.

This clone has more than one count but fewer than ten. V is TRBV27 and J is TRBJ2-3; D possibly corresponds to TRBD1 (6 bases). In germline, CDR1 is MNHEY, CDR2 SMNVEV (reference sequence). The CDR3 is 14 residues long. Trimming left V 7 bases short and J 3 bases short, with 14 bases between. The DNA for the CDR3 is TGTGCCAGCACCGCGGACAGCCGGACAGATACGCAGTATTTT. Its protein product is CASTADSRTDTQYF.

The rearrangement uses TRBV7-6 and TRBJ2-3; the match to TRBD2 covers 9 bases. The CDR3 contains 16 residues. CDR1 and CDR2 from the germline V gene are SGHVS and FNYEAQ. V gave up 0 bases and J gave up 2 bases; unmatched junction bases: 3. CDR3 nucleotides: TGTGCCAGCAGCTTAGCGGGCGGGGGGGTCACAGATACGCAGTATTTT. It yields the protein CASSLAGGGVTDTQYF.

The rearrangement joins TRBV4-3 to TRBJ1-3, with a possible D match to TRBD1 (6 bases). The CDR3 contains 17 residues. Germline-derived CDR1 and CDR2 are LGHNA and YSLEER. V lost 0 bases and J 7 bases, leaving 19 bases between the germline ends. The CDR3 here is CASSQDPGTGLLNTIYF. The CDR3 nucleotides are TGCGCCAGCAGCCAAGATCCGGGCACAGGGCTCCTGAACACCATATATTTT.

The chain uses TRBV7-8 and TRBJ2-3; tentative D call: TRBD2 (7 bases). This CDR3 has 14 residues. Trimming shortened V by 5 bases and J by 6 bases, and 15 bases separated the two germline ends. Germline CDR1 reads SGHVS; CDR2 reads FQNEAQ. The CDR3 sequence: CASSREGRGDTQYF. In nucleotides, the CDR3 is TGTGCCAGCAGCCGAGAGGGGAGGGGGGATACGCAGTATTTT.

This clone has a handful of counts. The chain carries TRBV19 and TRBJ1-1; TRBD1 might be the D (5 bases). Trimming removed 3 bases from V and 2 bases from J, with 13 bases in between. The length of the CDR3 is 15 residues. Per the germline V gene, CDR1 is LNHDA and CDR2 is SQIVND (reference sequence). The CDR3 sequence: CASSMRPGGNTEAFF. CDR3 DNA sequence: TGTGCCAGTAGTATGCGACCGGGGGGTAACACTGAAGCTTTCTTT.

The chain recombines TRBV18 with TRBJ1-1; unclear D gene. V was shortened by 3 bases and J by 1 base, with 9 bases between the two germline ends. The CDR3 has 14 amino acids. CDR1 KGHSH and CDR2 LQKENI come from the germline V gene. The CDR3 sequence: CASSPGRENTEAFF. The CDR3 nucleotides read TGTGCCAGCTCACCGGGGAGGGAGAACACTGAAGCTTTCTTT. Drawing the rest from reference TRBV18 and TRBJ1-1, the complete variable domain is NAGVMQNPRHLVRRRGQEARLRCSPMKGHSHVYWYRQLPEEGLKFMVYLQKENIIDESGMPKERFSAEFPKEGPSILRIQQVVRGDSAAYFCASSPGRENTEAFFGQGTRLTVV.

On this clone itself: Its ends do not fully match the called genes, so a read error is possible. CDR3 loop: CARSPGGTRWGAYEQYF. The CDR3 coding sequence is TGCGCCCGCAGCCCAGGGGGGACCCGGTGGGGGGCCTACGAGCAGTACTTC. V gene TRBV10-1 combines with J gene TRBJ2-7; D is possibly TRBD1 (7 bases). The CDR3 is 17 residues long. Germline V CDR1 and CDR2: WNHNN, SYGVQD (reference sequence).

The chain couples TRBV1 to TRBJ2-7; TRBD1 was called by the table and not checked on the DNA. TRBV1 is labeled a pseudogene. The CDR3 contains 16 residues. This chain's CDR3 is CTSSQGQGAPPYEQYF. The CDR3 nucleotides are TGCACCAGCAGCCAAGGACAGGGGGCTCCCCCCTACGAGCAGTACTTC.

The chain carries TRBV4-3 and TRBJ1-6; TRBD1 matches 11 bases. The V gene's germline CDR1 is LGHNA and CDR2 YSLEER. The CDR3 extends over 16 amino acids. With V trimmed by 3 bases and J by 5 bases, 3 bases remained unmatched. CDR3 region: CASSQGQGGDNSPLHF. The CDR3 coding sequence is TGCGCCAGCAGCCAGGGACAGGGGGGGGATAATTCACCCCTCCACTTT.

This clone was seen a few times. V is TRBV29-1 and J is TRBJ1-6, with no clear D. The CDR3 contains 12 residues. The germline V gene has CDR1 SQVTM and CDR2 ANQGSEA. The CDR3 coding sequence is TGCAGTGTACAAGCAGAGGATTCACCCCTCCACTTT. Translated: CSVQAEDSPLHF.

CDR3 sequence reads: CASSLVRGWAGELFF. As DNA, the CDR3 is TGTGCCAGCAGCTTAGTACGGGGGTGGGCCGGGGAGCTGTTTTTT. This chain links TRBV11-2 with TRBJ2-2, with D maybe TRBD2 (6 bases). Germline V gene sequence: CDR1 SGHAT, CDR2 FQNNGV. This CDR3 comprises 15 residues. V lost 1 base and J 6 bases, leaving 12 bases between the germline ends.

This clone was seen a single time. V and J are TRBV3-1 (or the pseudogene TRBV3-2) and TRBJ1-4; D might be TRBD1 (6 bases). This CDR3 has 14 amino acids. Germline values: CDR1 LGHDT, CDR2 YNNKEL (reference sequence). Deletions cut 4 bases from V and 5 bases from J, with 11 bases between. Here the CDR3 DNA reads TGTGCCAGCAGCCTAAGACAGGTGAATGAAAAACTGTTTTTT. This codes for CASSLRQVNEKLFF.

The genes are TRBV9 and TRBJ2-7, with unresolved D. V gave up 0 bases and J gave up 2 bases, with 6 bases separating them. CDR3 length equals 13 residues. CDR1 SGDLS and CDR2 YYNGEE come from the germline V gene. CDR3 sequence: CASSVGSPYEQYF. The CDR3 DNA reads TGTGCCAGCAGCGTAGGGAGTCCCTACGAGCAGTACTTC.